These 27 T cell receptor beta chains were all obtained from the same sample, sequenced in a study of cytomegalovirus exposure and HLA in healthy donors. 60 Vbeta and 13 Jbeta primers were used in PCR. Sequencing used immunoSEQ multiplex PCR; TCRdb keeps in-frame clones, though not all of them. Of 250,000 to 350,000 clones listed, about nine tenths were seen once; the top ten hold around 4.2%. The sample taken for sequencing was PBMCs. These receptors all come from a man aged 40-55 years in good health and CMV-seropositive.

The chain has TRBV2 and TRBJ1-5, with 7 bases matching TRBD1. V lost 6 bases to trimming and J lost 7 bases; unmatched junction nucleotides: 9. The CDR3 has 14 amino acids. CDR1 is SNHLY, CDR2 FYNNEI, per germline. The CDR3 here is CASRRTGPEQPQHF. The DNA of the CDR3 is TGTGCCAGCAGACGGACAGGTCCGGAGCAGCCCCAGCATTTT.

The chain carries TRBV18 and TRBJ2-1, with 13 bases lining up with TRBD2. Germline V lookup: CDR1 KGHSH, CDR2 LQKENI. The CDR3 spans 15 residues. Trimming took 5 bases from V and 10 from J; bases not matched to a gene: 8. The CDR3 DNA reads TGTGCCAGCTCATCCGGACTAGCGGGAGATCGCGAGCAGTTCTTC. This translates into CASSSGLAGDREQFF.

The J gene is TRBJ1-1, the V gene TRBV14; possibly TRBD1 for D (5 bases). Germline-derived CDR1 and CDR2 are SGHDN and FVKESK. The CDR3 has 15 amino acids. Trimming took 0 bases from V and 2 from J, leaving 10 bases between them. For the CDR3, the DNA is TGTGCCAGCAGCCAAGACCGACAGTTAAACACTGAAGCTTTCTTT. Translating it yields CASSQDRQLNTEAFF.

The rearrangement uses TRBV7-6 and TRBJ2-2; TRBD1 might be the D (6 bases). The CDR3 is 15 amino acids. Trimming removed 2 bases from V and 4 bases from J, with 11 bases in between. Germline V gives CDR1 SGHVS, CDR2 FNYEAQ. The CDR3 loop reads CASSLNRAGTGELFF. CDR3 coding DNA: TGTGCCAGCAGCTTAAACAGGGCGGGCACCGGGGAGCTGTTTTTT.

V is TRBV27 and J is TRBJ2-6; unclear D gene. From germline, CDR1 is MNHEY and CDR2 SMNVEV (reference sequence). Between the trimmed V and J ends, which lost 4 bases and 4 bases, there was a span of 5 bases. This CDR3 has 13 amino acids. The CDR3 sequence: CASSYIGANVLTF. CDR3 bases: TGTGCCAGCAGTTATATCGGGGCCAACGTCCTGACTTTC.

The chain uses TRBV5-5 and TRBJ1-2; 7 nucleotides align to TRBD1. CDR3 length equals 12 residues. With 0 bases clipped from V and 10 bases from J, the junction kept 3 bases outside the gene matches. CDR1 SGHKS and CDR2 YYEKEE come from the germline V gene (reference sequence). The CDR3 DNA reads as TGTGCCAGCAGCTTGGGACAGGGTCTCTACACCTTC. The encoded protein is CASSLGQGLYTF.

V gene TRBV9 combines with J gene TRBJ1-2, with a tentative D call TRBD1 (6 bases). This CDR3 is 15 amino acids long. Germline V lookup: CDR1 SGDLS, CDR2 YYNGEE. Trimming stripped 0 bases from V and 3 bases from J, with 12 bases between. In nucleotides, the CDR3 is TGTGCCAGCAGCGTAGATAGGACAGACTACTATGGCTACACCTTC. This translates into CASSVDRTDYYGYTF.

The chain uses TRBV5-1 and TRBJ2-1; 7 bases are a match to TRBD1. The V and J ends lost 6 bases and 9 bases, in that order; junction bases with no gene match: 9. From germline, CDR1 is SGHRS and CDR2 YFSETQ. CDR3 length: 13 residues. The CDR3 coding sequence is TGCGCCAGCATCTCGACAGGGCCTTCTGAGCAGTTCTTC. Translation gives CASISTGPSEQFF.

CDR3: CASSLAGGAQETQYF. CDR3 DNA sequence: TGTGCCAGTAGTCTAGCGGGAGGGGCCCAAGAGACCCAGTACTTC. The gene calls are TRBV19 and TRBJ2-5; 12 bases are a match to TRBD2. The CDR3 totals 15 residues. After removal of 5 bases from V and 1 base from J, the junction contained 2 bases not matched to a gene. Per germline, CDR1 LNHDA and CDR2 SQIVND (reference sequence). The full variable domain, rest sourced from reference TRBV19 and TRBJ2-5, is DGGITQSPKYLFRKEGQNVTLSCEQNLNHDAMYWYRQDPGQGLRLIYYSQIVNDFQKGDIAEGYSVSREKKESFPLTVTSAQKNPTAFYLCASSLAGGAQETQYFGPGTRLLVL.

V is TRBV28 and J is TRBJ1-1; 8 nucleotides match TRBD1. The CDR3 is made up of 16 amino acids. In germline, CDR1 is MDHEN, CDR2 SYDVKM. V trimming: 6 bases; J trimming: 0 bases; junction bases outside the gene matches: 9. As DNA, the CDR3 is TGTGCCAGCAGAGCGGACAGGGTGAGGATGAACACTGAAGCTTTCTTT. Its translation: CASRADRVRMNTEAFF.

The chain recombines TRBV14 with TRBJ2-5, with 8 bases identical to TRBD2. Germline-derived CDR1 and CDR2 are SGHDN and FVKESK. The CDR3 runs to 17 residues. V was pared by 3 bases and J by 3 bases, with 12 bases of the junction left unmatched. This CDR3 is CASSHTSAGRVKETQYF. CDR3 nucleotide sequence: TGTGCCAGCAGCCACACCTCAGCCGGGAGGGTAAAAGAGACCCAGTACTTC.

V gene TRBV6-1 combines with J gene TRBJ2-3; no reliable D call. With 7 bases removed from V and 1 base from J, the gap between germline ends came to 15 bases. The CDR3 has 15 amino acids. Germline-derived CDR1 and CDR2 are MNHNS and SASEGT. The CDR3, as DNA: TGTGCCAGCACGAGGCCCTATCGAGGCACAGATACGCAGTATTTT. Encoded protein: CASTRPYRGTDTQYF.

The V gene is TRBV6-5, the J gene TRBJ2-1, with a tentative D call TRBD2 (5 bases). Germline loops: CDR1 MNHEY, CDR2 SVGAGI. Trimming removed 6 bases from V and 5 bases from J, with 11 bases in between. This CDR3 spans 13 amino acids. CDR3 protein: CASSWTVDNEQFF. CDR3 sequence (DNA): TGTGCCAGCAGCTGGACTGTGGACAATGAGCAGTTCTTC.

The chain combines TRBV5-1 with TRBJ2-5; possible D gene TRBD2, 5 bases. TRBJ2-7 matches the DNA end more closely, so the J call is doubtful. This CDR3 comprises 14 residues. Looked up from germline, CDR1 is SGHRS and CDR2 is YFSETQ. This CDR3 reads CASSLGIPTYEQYF. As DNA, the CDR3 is TGCGCCAGCAGCCTCGGGATTCCGACCTACGAGCAGTACTTC.

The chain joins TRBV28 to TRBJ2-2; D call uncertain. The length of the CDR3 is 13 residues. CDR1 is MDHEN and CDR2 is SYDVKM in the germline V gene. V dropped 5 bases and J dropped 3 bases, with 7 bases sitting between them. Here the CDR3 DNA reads TGTGCCAGCAGTAGCCCGTACACCGGGGAGCTGTTTTTT. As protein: CASSSPYTGELFF.

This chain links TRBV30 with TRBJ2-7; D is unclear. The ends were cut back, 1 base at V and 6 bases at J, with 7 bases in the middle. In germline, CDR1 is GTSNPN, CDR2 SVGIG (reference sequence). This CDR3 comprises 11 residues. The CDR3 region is CAWSALREQYF. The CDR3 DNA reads TGTGCCTGGAGTGCCCTCCGCGAGCAGTACTTC. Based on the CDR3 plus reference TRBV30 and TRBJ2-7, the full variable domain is SQTIHQWPATLVQPVGSPLSLECTVEGTSNPNLYWYRQAAGRGLQLLFYSVGIGQISSEVPQNLSASRPQDRQFILSSKKLLLSDSGFYLCAWSALREQYFGPGTRLTVT.

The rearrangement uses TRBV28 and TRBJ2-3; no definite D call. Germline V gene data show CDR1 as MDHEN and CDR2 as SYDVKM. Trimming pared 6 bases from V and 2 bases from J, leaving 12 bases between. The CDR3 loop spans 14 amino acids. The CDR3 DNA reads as TGTGCCAGCAGCCTAACCTTCCCCACAGATACGCAGTATTTT. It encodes CASSLTFPTDTQYF.

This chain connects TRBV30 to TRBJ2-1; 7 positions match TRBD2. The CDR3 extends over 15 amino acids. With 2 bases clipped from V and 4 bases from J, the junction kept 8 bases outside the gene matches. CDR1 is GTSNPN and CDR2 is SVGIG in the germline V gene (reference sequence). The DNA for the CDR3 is TGTGCCTGGAGTCTGGCTAGCGGCTTTTACAATGAGCAGTTCTTC. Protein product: CAWSLASGFYNEQFF.

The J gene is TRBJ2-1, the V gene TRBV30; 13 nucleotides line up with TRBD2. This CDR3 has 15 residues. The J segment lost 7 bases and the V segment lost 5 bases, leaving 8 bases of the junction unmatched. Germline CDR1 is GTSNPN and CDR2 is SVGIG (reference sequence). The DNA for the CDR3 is TGTGCCTGGGGTCAAGGACTAGCGGGAGTTAATGAGCAGTTCTTC. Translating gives CAWGQGLAGVNEQFF. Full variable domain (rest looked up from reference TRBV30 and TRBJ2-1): SQTIHQWPATLVQPVGSPLSLECTVEGTSNPNLYWYRQAAGRGLQLLFYSVGIGQISSEVPQNLSASRPQDRQFILSSKKLLLSDSGFYLCAWGQGLAGVNEQFFGPGTRLTVL.

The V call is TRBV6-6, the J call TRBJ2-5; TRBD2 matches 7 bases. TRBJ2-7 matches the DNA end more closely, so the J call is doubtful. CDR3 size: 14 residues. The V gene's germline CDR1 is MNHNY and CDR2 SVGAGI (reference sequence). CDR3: CASSYRGVGNEQYF. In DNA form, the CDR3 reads TGTGCCAGCAGTTACCGGGGGGTAGGAAACGAGCAGTACTTC.

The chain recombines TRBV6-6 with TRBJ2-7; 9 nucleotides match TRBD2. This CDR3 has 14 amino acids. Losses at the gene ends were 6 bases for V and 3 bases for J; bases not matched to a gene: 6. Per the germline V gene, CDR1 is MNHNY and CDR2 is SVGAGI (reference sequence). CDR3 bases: TGTGCCAGCAGCCAGACTAGCGGAAACTACGAGCAGTACTTC. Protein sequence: CASSQTSGNYEQYF.

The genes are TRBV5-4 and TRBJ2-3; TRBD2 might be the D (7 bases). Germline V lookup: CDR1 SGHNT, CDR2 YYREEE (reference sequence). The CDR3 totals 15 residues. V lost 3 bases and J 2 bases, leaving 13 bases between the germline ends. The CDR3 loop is CASSSRGGITDTQYF. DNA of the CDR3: TGTGCCAGCAGCTCGCGCGGGGGCATCACAGATACGCAGTATTTT.

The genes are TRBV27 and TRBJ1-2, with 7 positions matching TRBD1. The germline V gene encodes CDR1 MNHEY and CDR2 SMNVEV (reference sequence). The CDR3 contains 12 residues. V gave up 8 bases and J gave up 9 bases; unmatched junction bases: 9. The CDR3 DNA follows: TGTGCCAGCTCCTACCGACAGGGACGCTACACCTTC. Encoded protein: CASSYRQGRYTF.

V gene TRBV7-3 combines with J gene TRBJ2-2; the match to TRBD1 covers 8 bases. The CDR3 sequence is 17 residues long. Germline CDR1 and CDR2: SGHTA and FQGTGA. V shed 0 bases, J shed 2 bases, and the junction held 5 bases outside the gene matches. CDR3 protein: CASSLTLDRGNTGELFF. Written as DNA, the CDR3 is TGTGCCAGCAGCTTAACGTTAGACAGGGGAAACACCGGGGAGCTGTTTTTT. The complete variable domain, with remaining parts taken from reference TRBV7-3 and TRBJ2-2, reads GAGVSQTPSNKVTEKGKYVELRCDPISGHTALYWYRQSLGQGPEFLIYFQGTGAADDSGLPNDRFFAVRPEGSVSTLKIQRTERGDSAVYLCASSLTLDRGNTGELFFGEGSRLTVL.

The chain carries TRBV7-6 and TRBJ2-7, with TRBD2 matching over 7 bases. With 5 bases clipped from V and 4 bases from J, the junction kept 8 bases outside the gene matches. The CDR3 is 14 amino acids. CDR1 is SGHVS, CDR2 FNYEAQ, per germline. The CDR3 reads CASSAGTTTYEQYF. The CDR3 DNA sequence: TGTGCCAGCAGCGCCGGGACTACTACATACGAGCAGTACTTC.

Here the CDR3 reads CASSLSPTQRGLSSYEQYF. The CDR3 region has the DNA TGTGCCAGCAGTTTATCTCCCACGCAGCGCGGGCTGAGCTCCTACGAGCAGTACTTC. The chain has TRBV27 and TRBJ2-7, with D tentatively TRBD2 (5 bases). There are 19 residues in the CDR3. Trimming removed 0 bases at V and 0 bases at J, with 21 bases between. Germline CDR1 MNHEY, CDR2 SMNVEV (reference sequence).

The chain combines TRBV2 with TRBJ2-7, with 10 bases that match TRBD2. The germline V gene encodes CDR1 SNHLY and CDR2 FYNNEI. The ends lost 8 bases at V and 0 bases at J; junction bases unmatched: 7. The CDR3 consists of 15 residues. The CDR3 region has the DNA TGTGCCAGCCGGGAGGTAGCGGGAGGCTCCTACGAGCAGTACTTC. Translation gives CASREVAGGSYEQYF.